The rows below give T cell receptor beta chains drawn from one sample of a study of cytomegalovirus exposure and HLA in healthy donors. The data were produced by immunoSEQ multiplex PCR, yet TCRdb's version contains in-frame clones alone and is incomplete. Of about 200,000 clones detected, more than 75% appear once; the ten largest clones hold 1.5% to 2%. Source material: PBMCs. These receptors were obtained from a woman aged 45-59 years in good health and CMV-seronegative. CDR3s leave out the opening cysteine and the closing phenylalanine or tryptophan. Fields, in order: CDR3 protein, J gene, V gene.

CDR3aa: ASSLHYRTVSTYRTYEQY
j_gene: TRBJ2-7
v_gene: TRBV4-3

CDR3aa: ASSRDRGIYEQY
j_gene: -
v_gene: TRBV27

CDR3aa: ASSVVPGPGTNGYT
j_gene: TRBJ1-2
v_gene: TRBV9

CDR3aa: ASSSPVVYGYT
j_gene: TRBJ1-2
v_gene: TRBV11-2

CDR3aa: ASSRQGVGNTIY
j_gene: TRBJ1-3
v_gene: TRBV6-6

CDR3aa: ASSRTTARTGNTIY
j_gene: TRBJ1-3
v_gene: TRBV19

CDR3aa: ASSPGTGELSYT
j_gene: TRBJ1-2
v_gene: TRBV6-5

CDR3aa: ASATEEGGEQY
j_gene: TRBJ2-7
v_gene: TRBV18

CDR3aa: ASSYGTGNHMNTEAF
j_gene: TRBJ1-1
v_gene: TRBV5-1

CDR3aa: ASSTGQGDLSPLH
j_gene: TRBJ1-6
v_gene: TRBV19

CDR3aa: ASTQTGVEQY
j_gene: TRBJ2-7
v_gene: TRBV6-5

CDR3aa: ASSWTDQETQY
j_gene: TRBJ2-5
v_gene: TRBV7-9

CDR3aa: ASSISYGSGELF
j_gene: TRBJ2-2
v_gene: TRBV19

CDR3aa: ASSPETSQITDTQY
j_gene: TRBJ2-3
v_gene: TRBV9

CDR3aa: ASSLTGGGEKLF
j_gene: TRBJ1-4
v_gene: TRBV11-1

CDR3aa: ASRGGRWVGELF
j_gene: TRBJ2-2
v_gene: TRBV28

CDR3aa: ASSPNRQGYEQY
j_gene: TRBJ2-7
v_gene: TRBV18

CDR3aa: ASSFPARDRPEAF
j_gene: TRBJ1-1
v_gene: TRBV7-7

CDR3aa: ASSPEGGVADTQY
j_gene: TRBJ2-3
v_gene: TRBV7-2

CDR3aa: ASSDGGIQY
j_gene: TRBJ2-4
v_gene: TRBV6-1

CDR3aa: ASSILQSGSTEAF
j_gene: TRBJ1-1
v_gene: TRBV19

CDR3aa: ATSPEQGAEAF
j_gene: TRBJ1-1
v_gene: TRBV15

CDR3aa: ASSVGAGVGNTIY
j_gene: TRBJ1-3
v_gene: TRBV9

CDR3aa: ASSQPTDAQGVYEQY
j_gene: TRBJ2-7
v_gene: TRBV4-2

CDR3aa: ASSLSLAGVNEQF
j_gene: TRBJ2-1
v_gene: TRBV11-3

CDR3aa: ATSRDTRGAF
j_gene: TRBJ1-1
v_gene: TRBV15

CDR3aa: AIHPTGTGLRENTEAF
j_gene: TRBJ1-1
v_gene: TRBV11-3

CDR3aa: ASSERRRRAGNTIY
j_gene: TRBJ1-3
v_gene: TRBV25-1

CDR3aa: ASSLISGRARTGELF
j_gene: TRBJ2-2
v_gene: TRBV5-5

CDR3aa: ASSPDRTTWPQH
j_gene: TRBJ1-5
v_gene: TRBV19

CDR3aa: ASRGALSTEAF
j_gene: TRBJ1-1
v_gene: TRBV5-1

CDR3aa: ASSSYRGTLPNTEAF
j_gene: TRBJ1-1
v_gene: TRBV27